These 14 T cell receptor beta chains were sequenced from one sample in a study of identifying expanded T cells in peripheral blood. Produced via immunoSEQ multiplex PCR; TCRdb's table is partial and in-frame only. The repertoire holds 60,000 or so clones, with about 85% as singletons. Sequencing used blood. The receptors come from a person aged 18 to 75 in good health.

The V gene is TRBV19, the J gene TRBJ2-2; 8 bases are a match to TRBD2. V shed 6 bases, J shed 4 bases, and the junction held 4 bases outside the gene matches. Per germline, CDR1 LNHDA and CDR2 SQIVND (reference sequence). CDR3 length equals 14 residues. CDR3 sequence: CASRPSGLTGELFF. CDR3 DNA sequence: TGTGCCAGTAGGCCTAGCGGGCTCACCGGGGAGCTGTTTTTT.

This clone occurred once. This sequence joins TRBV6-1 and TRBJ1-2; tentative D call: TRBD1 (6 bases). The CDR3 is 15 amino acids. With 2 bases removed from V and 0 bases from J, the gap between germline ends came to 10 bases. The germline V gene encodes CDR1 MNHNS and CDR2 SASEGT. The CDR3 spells CASSERGGANYGYTF. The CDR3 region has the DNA TGTGCCAGCAGTGAAAGGGGGGGGGCTAACTATGGCTACACCTTC.

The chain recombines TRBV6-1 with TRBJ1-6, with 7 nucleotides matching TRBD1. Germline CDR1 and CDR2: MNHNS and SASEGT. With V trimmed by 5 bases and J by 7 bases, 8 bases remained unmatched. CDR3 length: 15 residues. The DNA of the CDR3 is TGTGCCAGCAGTTTGACGACAGGGAGGAATTCACCCCTCCACTTT. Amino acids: CASSLTTGRNSPLHF.

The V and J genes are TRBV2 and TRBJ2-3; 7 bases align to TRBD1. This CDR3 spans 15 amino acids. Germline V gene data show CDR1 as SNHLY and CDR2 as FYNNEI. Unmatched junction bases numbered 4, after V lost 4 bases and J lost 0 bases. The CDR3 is CASSATTGSTDTQYF. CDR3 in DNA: TGTGCCAGCAGTGCTACGACAGGGAGCACAGATACGCAGTATTTT. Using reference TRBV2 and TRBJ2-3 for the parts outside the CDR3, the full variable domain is EPEVTQTPSHQVTQMGQEVILRCVPISNHLYFYWYRQILGQKVEFLVSFYNNEISEKSEIFDDQFSVERPDGSNFTLKIRSTKLEDSAMYFCASSATTGSTDTQYFGPGTRLTVL.

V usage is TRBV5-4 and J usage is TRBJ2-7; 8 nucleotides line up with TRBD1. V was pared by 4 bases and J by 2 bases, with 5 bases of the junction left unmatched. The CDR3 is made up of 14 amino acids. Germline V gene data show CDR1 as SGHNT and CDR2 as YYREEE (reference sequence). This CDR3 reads CASSLDRGTYEQYF. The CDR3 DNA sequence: TGTGCCAGCAGCCTAGACAGGGGAACCTACGAGCAGTACTTC.

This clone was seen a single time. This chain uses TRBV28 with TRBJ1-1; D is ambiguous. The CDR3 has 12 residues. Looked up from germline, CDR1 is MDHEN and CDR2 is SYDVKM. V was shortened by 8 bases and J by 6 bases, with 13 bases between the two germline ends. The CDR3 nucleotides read TGTGCCAGCCGAGAGAGGGTGTCTGAAGCTTTCTTT. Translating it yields CASRERVSEAFF.

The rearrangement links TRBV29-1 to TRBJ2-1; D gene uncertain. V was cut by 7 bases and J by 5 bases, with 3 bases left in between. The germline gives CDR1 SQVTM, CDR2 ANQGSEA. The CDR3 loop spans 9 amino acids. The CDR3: CSADNEQFF. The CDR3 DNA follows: TGCAGCGCAGACAATGAGCAGTTCTTC.

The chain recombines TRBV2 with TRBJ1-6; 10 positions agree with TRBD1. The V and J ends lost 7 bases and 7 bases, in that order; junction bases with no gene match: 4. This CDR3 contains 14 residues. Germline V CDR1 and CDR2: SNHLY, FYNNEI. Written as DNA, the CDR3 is TGTGCCAGCACGCGGGACAGGGGCAATTCACCCCTCCACTTT. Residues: CASTRDRGNSPLHF.

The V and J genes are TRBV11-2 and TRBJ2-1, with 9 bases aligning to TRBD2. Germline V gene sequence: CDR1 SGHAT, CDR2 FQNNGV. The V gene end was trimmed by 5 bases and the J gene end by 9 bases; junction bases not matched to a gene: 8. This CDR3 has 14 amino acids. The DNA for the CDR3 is TGTGCCAGCAGCCCCGGGACTAGCCGGGTTGAGCAGTTCTTC. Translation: CASSPGTSRVEQFF.

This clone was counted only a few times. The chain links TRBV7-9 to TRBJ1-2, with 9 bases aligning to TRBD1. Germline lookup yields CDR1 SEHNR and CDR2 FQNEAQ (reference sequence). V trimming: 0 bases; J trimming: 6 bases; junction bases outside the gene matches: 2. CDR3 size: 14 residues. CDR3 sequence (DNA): TGTGCCAGCAGCTTAGCTCGACAGGGGGATGGCTACACCTTC. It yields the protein CASSLARQGDGYTF.

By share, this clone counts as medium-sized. This chain's CDR3 is CASSPGARGEKLFF. Written as DNA, the CDR3 is TGTGCCAGCTCACCAGGGGCAAGGGGTGAAAAACTGTTTTTT. V usage is TRBV18 and J usage is TRBJ1-4, with D perhaps TRBD1 (5 bases). V dropped 2 bases and J dropped 7 bases, with 11 bases sitting between them. Germline CDR1 KGHSH, CDR2 LQKENI. CDR3 length: 14 amino acids.

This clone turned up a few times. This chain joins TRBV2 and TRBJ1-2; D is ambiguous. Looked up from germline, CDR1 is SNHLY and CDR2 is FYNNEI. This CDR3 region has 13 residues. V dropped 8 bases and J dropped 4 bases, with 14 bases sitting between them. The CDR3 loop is CASPRKSVYGYTF. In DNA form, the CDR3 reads TGTGCCAGCCCGAGAAAGTCTGTCTATGGCTACACCTTC.

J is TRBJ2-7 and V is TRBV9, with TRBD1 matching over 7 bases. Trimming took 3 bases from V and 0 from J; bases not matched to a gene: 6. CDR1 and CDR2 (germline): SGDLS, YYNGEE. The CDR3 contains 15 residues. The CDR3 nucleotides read TGTGCCAGCAGCGGGACAGGTCTCTACTCCTACGAGCAGTACGTC. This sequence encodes CASSGTGLYSYEQYV.

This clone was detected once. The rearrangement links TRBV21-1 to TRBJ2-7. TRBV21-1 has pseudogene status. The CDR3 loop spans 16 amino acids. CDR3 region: CASSKDEYPNPYEQYV. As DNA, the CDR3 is TGTGCCAGCAGCAAAGACGAGTATCCCAACCCCTACGAGCAGTACGTC.